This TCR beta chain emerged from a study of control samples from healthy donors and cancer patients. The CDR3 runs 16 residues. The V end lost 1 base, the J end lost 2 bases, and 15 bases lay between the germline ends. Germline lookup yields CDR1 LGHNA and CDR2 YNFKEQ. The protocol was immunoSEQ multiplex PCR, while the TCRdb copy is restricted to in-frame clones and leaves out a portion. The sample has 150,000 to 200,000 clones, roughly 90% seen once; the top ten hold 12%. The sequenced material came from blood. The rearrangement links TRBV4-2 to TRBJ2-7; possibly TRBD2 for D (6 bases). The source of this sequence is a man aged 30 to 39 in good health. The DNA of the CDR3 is TGTGCCAGCAGCCAAGTTGGGGGGTTAGAAACCTACGAGCAGTACTTC. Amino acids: CASSQVGGLETYEQYF.